This entry describes one T cell receptor beta chain. The V end was cut by 5 bases, the J end by 4 bases, with 13 bases between. The CDR3 sequence is 14 residues long. The V gene's germline CDR1 is LNHDA and CDR2 SQIVND (reference sequence). This sample was taken from a study of blood T cell repertoires in COVID-19. Study-wide context: COVID-19 samples from acute and convalescent phases originated in the United States, Italy and Spain. T cells, B-cell-depleted T cells, or PBMCs provided the cDNA or gDNA that served as material.

Original processing methods: Amplification of reference gene primers provided the estimated nucleated cell counts. Method: immunoSEQ multiplex PCR; TCRdb's copy keeps in-frame clones and lacks some. V, J and clone size reflect that table, while D and trimming were determined from the DNA. The sample lists under 350,000 clones, roughly 89% seen once, with roughly 2.1% in the top ten. The V and J genes are TRBV19 and TRBJ2-3; D not certain. The sequence came from a man aged 50 to 59 with acute or convalescent COVID-19. Sequenced input: peripheral blood. The CDR3 bases are TGTGCCAGTAGTCCACTCTCGCCGGCAGATACGCAGTATTTT. Protein product: CASSPLSPADTQYF.